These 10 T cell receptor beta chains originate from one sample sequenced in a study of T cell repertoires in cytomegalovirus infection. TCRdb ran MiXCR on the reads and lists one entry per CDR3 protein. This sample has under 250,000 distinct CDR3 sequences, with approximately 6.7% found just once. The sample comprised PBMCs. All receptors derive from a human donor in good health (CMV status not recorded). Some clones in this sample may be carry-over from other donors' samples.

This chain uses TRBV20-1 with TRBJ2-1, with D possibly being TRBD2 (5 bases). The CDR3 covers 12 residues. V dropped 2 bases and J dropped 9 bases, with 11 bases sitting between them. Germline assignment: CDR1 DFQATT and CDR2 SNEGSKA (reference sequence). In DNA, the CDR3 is TGCAGTGCTAGACGCGAGGGCGGTGAGCAGTTCTTC. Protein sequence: CSARREGGEQFF.

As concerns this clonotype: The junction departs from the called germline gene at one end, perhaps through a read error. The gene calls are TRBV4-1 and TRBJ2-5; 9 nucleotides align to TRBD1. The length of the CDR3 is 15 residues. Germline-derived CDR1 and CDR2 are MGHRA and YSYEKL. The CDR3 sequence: CASGQLTGGEETQYF. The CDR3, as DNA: TGCGCCAGCGGCCAACTAACAGGGGGCGAAGAGACCCAGTACTTC.

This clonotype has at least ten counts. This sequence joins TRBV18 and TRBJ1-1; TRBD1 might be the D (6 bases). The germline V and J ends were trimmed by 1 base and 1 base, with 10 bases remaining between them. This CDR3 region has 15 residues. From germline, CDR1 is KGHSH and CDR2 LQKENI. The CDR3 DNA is TGTGCCAGCTCACCACAGGGACACAGGAACACTGAAGCTTTCTTT. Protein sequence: CASSPQGHRNTEAFF.

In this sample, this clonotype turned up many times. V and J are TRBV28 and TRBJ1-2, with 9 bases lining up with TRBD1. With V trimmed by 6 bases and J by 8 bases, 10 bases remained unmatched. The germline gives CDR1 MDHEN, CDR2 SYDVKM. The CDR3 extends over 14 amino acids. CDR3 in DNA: TGTGCCAGCAGGCCTCCTCCGGGACAGGGAGGCTACACCTTC. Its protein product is CASRPPPGQGGYTF.

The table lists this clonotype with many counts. The CDR3 DNA reads TGCAGTGCTAGAGATATCCGGGGTTACACTGAAGCTTTCTTT. Protein: CSARDIRGYTEAFF. The chain recombines TRBV20-1 with TRBJ1-1, with unresolved D. Germline CDR1 DFQATT, CDR2 SNEGSKA (reference sequence). The CDR3 is made up of 14 amino acids. V dropped 0 bases and J dropped 3 bases, with 11 bases sitting between them.

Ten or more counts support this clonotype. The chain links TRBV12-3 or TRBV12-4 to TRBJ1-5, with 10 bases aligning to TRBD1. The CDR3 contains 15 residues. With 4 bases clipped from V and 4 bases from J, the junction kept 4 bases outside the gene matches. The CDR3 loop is CASSSGTGVNQPQHF. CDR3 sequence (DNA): TGTGCCAGCAGTTCAGGGACAGGGGTTAATCAGCCCCAGCATTTT.

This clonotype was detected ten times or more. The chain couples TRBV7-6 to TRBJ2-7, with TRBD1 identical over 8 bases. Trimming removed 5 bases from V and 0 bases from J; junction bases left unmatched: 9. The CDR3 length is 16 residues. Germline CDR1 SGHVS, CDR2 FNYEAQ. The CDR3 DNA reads TGTGCCAGCAGCCCGCTGACAGGGGACCACTCCTACGAGCAGTACTTC. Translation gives CASSPLTGDHSYEQYF.

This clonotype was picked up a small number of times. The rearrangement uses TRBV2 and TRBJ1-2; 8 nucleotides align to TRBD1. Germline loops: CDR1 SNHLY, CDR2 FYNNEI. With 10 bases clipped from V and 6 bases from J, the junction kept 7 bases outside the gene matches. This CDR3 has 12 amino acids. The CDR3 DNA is TGTGCCACCCCAGGACAGGGCAATGGCTACACCTTC. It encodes CATPGQGNGYTF.

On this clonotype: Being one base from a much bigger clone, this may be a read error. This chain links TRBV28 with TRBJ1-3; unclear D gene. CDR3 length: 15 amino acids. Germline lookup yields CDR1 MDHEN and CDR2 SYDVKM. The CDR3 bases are TGTGCCAGAAGTTTATCGGTAGACTCTGGAAACACCATATATTTT. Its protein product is CARSLSVDSGNTIYF.

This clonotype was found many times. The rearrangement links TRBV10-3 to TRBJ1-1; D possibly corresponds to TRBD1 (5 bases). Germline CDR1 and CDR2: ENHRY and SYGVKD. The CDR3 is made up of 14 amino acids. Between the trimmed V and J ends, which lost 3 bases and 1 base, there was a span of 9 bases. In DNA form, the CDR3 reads TGTGCCATCAGTGACCCGGGACGGAACACTGAAGCTTTCTTT. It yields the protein CAISDPGRNTEAFF.